This T cell receptor beta chain was recovered during a study of control samples from healthy donors and cancer patients. Assay: immunoSEQ multiplex PCR; the TCRdb copy retains only in-frame clones and omits some. The sample yields 40,000 to 65,000 clones, about nine tenths seen once. CDR3 length: 14 amino acids. The germline gives CDR1 LNHDA, CDR2 SQIVND (reference sequence). Trimming stripped 4 bases from V and 13 bases from J, with 20 bases between. The J gene is TRBJ2-1, the V gene TRBV19; possible D gene TRBD1, 6 bases. Sequencing was carried out using PBMCs. The TCR was taken from a man in his 60s with head and neck cancer. The CDR3 reads CASSSGAAGVYQFF. Here the CDR3 DNA reads TGTGCCAGTAGTAGCGGAGCGGCAGGGGTTTATCAGTTCTTC.